This TCR beta chain is drawn from a study of T-cell memory formation after mild COVID-19. Turning to the study itself: The two donors had largely donor-specific TCR clusters. Study-level points and caveats: A second wave expanding day 15 to 37 was CD4+-biased; contracting clones were balanced. CM and EM subsets held most contracting CD4+ clones; EMRA held CD8+ ones.

TCRdb re-called the 5' RACE reads with MiXCR, one entry per CDR3 protein. The data show about 410,000 distinct CDR3 sequences, about a sixth seen once. There are many counts of this clonotype. Its antigen is currently unknown. This CDR3 region has 15 residues. The V segment lost 5 bases and the J segment 5 bases; nucleotides outside the gene matches: 8. The chain recombines TRBV12-3 or TRBV12-4 with TRBJ2-2, with TRBD1 matching 7 bases. This sequence was found in a man aged 18-30 years who had mild COVID-19 (a few samples of this study predate the infection). Cell type and time point are not known. Sample: PBMCs or a T cell subset sorted from them (not recorded which). CDR3: CASSPETGRTGELFF. The CDR3 DNA follows: TGTGCCAGCAGTCCTGAGACAGGGCGGACCGGGGAGCTGTTTTTT.